The rows below give T cell receptor beta chains drawn from one sample of a study of beta chain features in type 1 diabetes. TCRdb's table, derived via immunoSEQ multiplex PCR, lists solely in-frame clones and lacks some. The sample shows about half a million clones, around 10% of them seen only once. Sequencing was done on a sample of naive CD4+ T cells from blood. These receptors were obtained from a woman aged 18-35 years in good health. Both conserved end residues are part of each CDR3. A D gene is named only where the DNA matches it firmly. Where a row states a size, it is once, few, many or the class of an expanded clone; other rows omit it.

>NA|TRBV30|TRBJ1-1|NA|16
CAWSLRQGRWNTEAFF
TGTGCCTGGAGTTTGCGGCAGGGAAGGTGGAACACTGAAGCTTTCTTT
>TRBD1|TRBV28|TRBJ1-3|NA|16
CASSPWTGNSGNTIYF
TGTGCCAGCAGTCCCTGGACAGGAAACTCTGGAAACACCATATATTTT
>NA|TRBV11-2|TRBJ2-3|NA|17
CASSPTPRGRRTDTQYF
TGTGCCAGCAGCCCAACCCCGAGAGGGCGCCGCACAGATACGCAGTATTTT
>TRBD1|TRBV29-1|TRBJ1-2|many|12
CSAKGDRVGYTF
TGCAGCGCCAAAGGAGACAGGGTTGGCTACACCTTC
>NA|TRBV7-2|TRBJ2-3|few|15
CASSLAGYGTDTQYF
TGTGCCAGCAGCTTGGCGGGATATGGCACAGATACGCAGTATTTT
>TRBD1|TRBV25-1|TRBJ2-1|few|14
CASIGTGFYNEQFF
TGTGCCAGCATTGGGACAGGGTTCTACAATGAGCAGTTCTTC
>TRBD1|TRBV7-9|TRBJ2-7|few|14
CASSRRQGGLEQYF
TGTGCCAGCAGCCGTCGACAGGGTGGCCTCGAGCAGTACTTC
>NA|TRBV7-9|TRBJ2-2|few|11
CASSPIGELFF
TGTGCCAGCAGCCCGATCGGGGAGCTGTTTTTT
>TRBD1|TRBV29-1|TRBJ1-2|few|14
CSVDYRGNNYGYTF
TGCAGCGTGGACTACAGGGGGAATAACTATGGCTACACCTTC
>NA|TRBV7-3|TRBJ2-2|once|14
CASSLTRGTGELFF
TGTGCCAGCAGCTTAACTCGGGGAACCGGGGAGCTGTTTTTT
>NA|TRBV4-2|TRBJ2-3|NA|14
CASSQDPESGTQYF
TGTGCCAGCAGCCAAGATCCGGAATCTGGTACGCAGTATTTT
>TRBD1|TRBV11-3|TRBJ2-3|few|18
CASSPRDRASLQADTQYF
TGTGCCAGCAGCCCCCGGGACAGGGCATCCCTGCAAGCAGATACGCAGTATTTT
>NA|TRBV4-1|TRBJ1-2|few|14
CASSHRGQRQGYTF
TGCGCCAGCAGCCATAGAGGGCAGAGGCAGGGCTACACCTTC
>NA|TRBV25-1|TRBJ1-4|NA|14
CASSDPRVDEKLFF
TGTGCCAGCAGTGACCCTCGGGTAGATGAAAAACTGTTTTTT
>TRBD2|TRBV25-1|TRBJ2-7|NA|15
CASSDSGRAFDEQYF
TGTGCCAGCAGTGACAGCGGGAGGGCCTTTGATGAGCAGTACTTC
>NA|TRBV25-1|TRBJ1-3|few|15
CASSELTASGNTIYF
TGTGCCAGCAGTGAGTTGACGGCCTCTGGAAACACCATATATTTT
>TRBD2|TRBV5-4|TRBJ2-1|NA|13
CASSGLSYNEQFF
TGTGCCAGCTCGGGACTATCCTACAATGAGCAGTTCTTC
>TRBD2|TRBV30|TRBJ2-2|few|14
CAWMPGLATGELFF
TGTGCCTGGATGCCGGGACTAGCGACCGGGGAGCTGTTTTTT
>NA|TRBV7-9|TRBJ1-2|NA|13
CASSLGSGFGYTF
TGTGCCAGCAGCTTAGGATCAGGGTTTGGCTACACCTTC
>TRBD1|TRBV7-2|TRBJ2-7|few|15
CASRLNGQAIYEQYF
TGTGCCAGCAGATTAAACGGACAGGCAATCTACGAGCAGTACTTC
>TRBD1|TRBV28|TRBJ2-3|few|16
CASSPSQGTGTDTQYF
TGTGCCAGCAGTCCCTCACAGGGGACAGGTACAGATACGCAGTATTTT
>NA|TRBV18|TRBJ2-6|many|13
CASSPSGANVLTF
TGTGCCAGCTCACCATCTGGGGCCAACGTCCTGACTTTC
>NA|TRBV9|TRBJ1-3|NA|14
CASSAGGYGNTIYF
TGTGCCAGCAGCGCGGGAGGGTACGGAAACACCATATATTTT
>NA|TRBV9|TRBJ2-6|NA|15
CASSVAWTGANVLTF
TGTGCCAGCAGCGTAGCGTGGACTGGGGCCAACGTCCTGACTTTC
>TRBD1|TRBV2|TRBJ1-2|NA|12
CASSPTGDGYTF
TGTGCCAGCAGTCCGACAGGGGATGGCTACACCTTC
>NA|TRBV5-6|TRBJ2-5|NA|14
CASNFIGGQETQYF
TGTGCCAGCAACTTTATCGGGGGCCAAGAGACCCAGTACTTC
>NA|TRBV6-5|TRBJ1-4|few|13
CASSYQPGAFLFF
TGTGCCAGCAGCTATCAGCCGGGAGCATTTCTGTTTTTT
>NA|TRBV18|TRBJ2-5|few|17
CASSLQKQRPVQETQYF
TGTGCCAGCTCACTACAGAAGCAAAGGCCCGTCCAAGAGACCCAGTACTTC
>NA|TRBV6-5|TRBJ2-1|NA|14
CASSYSMAENEQFF
TGTGCCAGCAGTTACTCGATGGCTGAAAATGAGCAGTTCTTC
>TRBD1|TRBV30|TRBJ2-7|few|14
CAWSIQGALGEQYF
TGTGCCTGGAGTATCCAGGGGGCGCTTGGCGAGCAGTACTTC
>NA|TRBV18|TRBJ2-4|few|17
CASSPRAPDLAKNIQYF
TGTGCCAGCTCACCACGGGCTCCCGATTTAGCCAAAAACATTCAGTACTTC
>TRBD1|TRBV2|TRBJ1-2|NA|14
CASSGGQGHYGYTF
TGTGCCAGCAGTGGCGGACAGGGGCACTATGGCTACACCTTC
>NA|TRBV7-9|TRBJ1-1|NA|16
CASSLVFSGVRTEAFF
TGTGCCAGCAGCTTGGTCTTTTCAGGGGTACGGACTGAAGCTTTCTTT